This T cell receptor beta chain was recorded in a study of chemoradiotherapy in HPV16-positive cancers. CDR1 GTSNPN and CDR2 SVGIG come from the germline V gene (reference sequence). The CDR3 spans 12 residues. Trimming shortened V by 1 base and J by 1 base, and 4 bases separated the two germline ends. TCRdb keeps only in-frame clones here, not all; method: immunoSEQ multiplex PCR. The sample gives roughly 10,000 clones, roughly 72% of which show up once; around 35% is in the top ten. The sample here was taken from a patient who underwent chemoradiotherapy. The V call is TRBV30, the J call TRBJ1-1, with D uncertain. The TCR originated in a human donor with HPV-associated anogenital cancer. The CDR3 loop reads CAWSEQNTEAFF. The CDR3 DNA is TGTGCCTGGAGTGAACAGAACACTGAAGCTTTCTTT.